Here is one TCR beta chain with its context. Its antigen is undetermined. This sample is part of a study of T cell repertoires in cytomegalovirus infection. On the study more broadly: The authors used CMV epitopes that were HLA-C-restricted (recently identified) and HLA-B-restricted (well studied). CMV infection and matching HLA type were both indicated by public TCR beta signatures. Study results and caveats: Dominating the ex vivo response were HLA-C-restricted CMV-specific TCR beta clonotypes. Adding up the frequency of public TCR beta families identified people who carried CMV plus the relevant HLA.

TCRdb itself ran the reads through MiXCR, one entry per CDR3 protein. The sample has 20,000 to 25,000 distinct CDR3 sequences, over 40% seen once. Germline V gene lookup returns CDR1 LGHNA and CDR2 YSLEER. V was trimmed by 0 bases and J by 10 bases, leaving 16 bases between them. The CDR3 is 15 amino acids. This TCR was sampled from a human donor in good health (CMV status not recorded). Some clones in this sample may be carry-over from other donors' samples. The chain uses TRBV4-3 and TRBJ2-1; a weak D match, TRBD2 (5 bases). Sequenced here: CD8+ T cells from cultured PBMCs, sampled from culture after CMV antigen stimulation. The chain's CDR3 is CASSQDRVGSREQFF. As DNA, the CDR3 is TGCGCCAGCAGCCAAGATCGGGTGGGGAGCAGGGAGCAGTTCTTC.